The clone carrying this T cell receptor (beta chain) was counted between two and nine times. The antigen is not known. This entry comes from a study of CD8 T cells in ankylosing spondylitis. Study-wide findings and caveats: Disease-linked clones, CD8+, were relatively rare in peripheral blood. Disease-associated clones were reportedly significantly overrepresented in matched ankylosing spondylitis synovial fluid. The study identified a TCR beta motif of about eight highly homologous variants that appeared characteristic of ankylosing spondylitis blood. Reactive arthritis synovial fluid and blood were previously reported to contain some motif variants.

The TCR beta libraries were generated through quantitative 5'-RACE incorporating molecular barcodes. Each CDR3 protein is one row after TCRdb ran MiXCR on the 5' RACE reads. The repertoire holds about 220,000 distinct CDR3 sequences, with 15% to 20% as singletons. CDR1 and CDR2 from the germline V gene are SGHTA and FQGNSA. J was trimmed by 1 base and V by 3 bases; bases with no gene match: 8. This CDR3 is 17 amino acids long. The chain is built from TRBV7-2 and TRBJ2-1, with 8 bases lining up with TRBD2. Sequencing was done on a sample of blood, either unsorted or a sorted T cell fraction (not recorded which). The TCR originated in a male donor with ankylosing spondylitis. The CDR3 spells CASSFPTAGVSYNEQFF. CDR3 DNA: TGTGCCAGCAGCTTCCCGACAGCGGGAGTTTCCTACAATGAGCAGTTCTTC.